Presented here are 31 T cell receptor beta chains from one specimen sequenced in a study of Ad26.COV2.S vaccination and SARS-CoV-2 variants. Treatment given: roughly 19 received Ad26.COV2.S at low or high dose, single or two shots; about 5 received placebo; per-sample allocation not given. The samples date from day 63 after the first vaccine or placebo injection. Using immunoSEQ multiplex PCR, the repertoire was profiled, and TCRdb retains in-frame clones only, with some absent. This table has about 400,000 clones, approximately 83% appearing once. This sample comprised peripheral blood, obtained in a trial of Ad26.COV2.S vaccine versus placebo. Every receptor here comes from a person between 18 and 65 years old who received the Ad26.COV2.S COVID-19 vaccine or a placebo.

The chain has TRBV6-2 or TRBV6-3 and TRBJ2-2; D call uncertain. Between the trimmed V and J ends, which lost 0 bases and 1 base, there was a span of 12 bases. The germline gives CDR1 MNHEY, CDR2 SVGEGT. CDR3 length equals 17 residues. The CDR3 sequence is CASSYSTHRKNTGELFF. In nucleotides, the CDR3 is TGTGCCAGCAGTTACTCGACTCACCGCAAGAACACCGGGGAGCTGTTTTTT.

The sample holds one count of this clone. The V call is TRBV7-2, the J call TRBJ1-2, with no clear D. This CDR3 contains 15 residues. Trimming shortened V by 6 bases and J by 8 bases, and 22 bases separated the two germline ends. Germline CDR1 is SGHTA and CDR2 is FQGNSA. The DNA of the CDR3 is TGTGCCAGCAGTCTGAGTCGGACGGAGACGAGAGGCTACACCTTC. Residues: CASSLSRTETRGYTF.

The CDR3 DNA reads as TGTGCCATCAGCGCCGGGACAAATGAGGGTGAGACCCAGTACTTC. Translated, it gives CAISAGTNEGETQYF. The chain has TRBV10-3 and TRBJ2-5; weak D call: TRBD1 (6 bases). The germline V gene encodes CDR1 ENHRY and CDR2 SYGVKD. CDR3 length: 15 residues. Trimming stripped 6 bases from V and 5 bases from J, with 19 bases between.

The V and J genes are TRBV10-3 and TRBJ1-3, with D unresolved. The length of the CDR3 is 15 residues. Germline CDR1 ENHRY, CDR2 SYGVKD. V was clipped by 0 bases and J by 0 bases, with 6 bases between them. The CDR3 loop is CAISESTFSGNTIYF. The CDR3 nucleotides are TGTGCCATCAGTGAGTCGACGTTCTCTGGAAACACCATATATTTT.

This clone appeared once. The chain is built from TRBV11-3 and TRBJ2-3; no definite D call. The CDR3 is 19 amino acids. Trimming took off 6 bases at V and 2 bases at J, with 27 bases between the two ends. CDR1 is SGHNT and CDR2 is YENEEA in the germline V gene. CDR3 loop: CASRPGHGPQEPYTDTQYF. DNA of the CDR3: TGTGCCAGCAGGCCTGGCCACGGGCCACAAGAACCCTACACAGATACGCAGTATTTT.

The chain is built from TRBV10-1 and TRBJ1-5, with D unclear. The CDR3 consists of 14 residues. The ends were cut back, 2 bases at V and 3 bases at J, with 8 bases in the middle. CDR1 and CDR2 from the germline V gene are WNHNN and SYGVQD (reference sequence). The CDR3 reads CASSEGKNNQPQHF. CDR3 sequence (DNA): TGCGCCAGCAGTGAGGGAAAGAACAATCAGCCCCAGCATTTT.

This sequence joins TRBV9 and TRBJ1-2, with 7 bases aligning to TRBD1. The CDR3 spans 17 residues. V lost 3 bases to trimming and J lost 4 bases; unmatched junction nucleotides: 15. Germline V lookup: CDR1 SGDLS, CDR2 YYNGEE. CDR3 nucleotides: TGTGCCAGCAGCGAGACTACCGGGACAGCTGCCTTCTATGGCTACACCTTC. Translation: CASSETTGTAAFYGYTF.

J is TRBJ2-1 and V is TRBV19; D may be TRBD1 (6 bases). Germline CDR1 and CDR2: LNHDA and SQIVND (reference sequence). Between the trimmed V and J ends, which lost 5 bases and 5 bases, there was a span of 10 bases. The CDR3 has 13 amino acids. CDR3: CASSFGTHNEQFF. CDR3 DNA: TGTGCCAGTAGTTTTGGGACACACAATGAGCAGTTCTTC.

This chain connects TRBV7-9 to TRBJ2-7; 7 bases line up with TRBD1. The CDR3 runs to 14 residues. Trimming at V came to 5 bases and at J to 6 bases, leaving 10 bases not matched to a gene. Germline V gene lookup returns CDR1 SEHNR and CDR2 FQNEAQ (reference sequence). The DNA for the CDR3 is TGTGCCAGCAGCCCAGGGACAGCCTGGCTCGAGCAGTACTTC. This translates into CASSPGTAWLEQYF.

The chain carries TRBV12-2 and TRBJ2-3; the DNA was not used to check the table's D call, TRBD2. TRBV12-2 is described as a pseudogene. CDR3 size: 16 residues. Here the CDR3 DNA reads TGTGCAAGTCGCCCAGCGGCCGGGACTTGGGCGGATACGCAGTATTTT. Translated: CASRPAAGTWADTQYF.

In its sample, this clone was seen once. The chain combines TRBV27 with TRBJ2-1, with unresolved D. CDR1 and CDR2 (germline): MNHEY, SMNVEV (reference sequence). The germline V and J ends were trimmed by 5 bases and 8 bases, with 19 bases remaining between them. This CDR3 comprises 15 residues. The CDR3 sequence: CASSRPAPYGHEQFF. CDR3 coding DNA: TGTGCCAGCAGTCGCCCTGCGCCCTATGGACATGAGCAGTTCTTC.

The gene calls are TRBV5-6 and TRBJ2-7; D is perhaps TRBD1 or TRBD2 (5 bases each). The CDR3 sequence is 13 residues long. Germline CDR1 SGHDT, CDR2 YYEEEE. The ends were cut back, 9 bases at V and 3 bases at J, with 16 bases in the middle. The CDR3 DNA follows: TGTGCCACTTCAAGGGACGGGTTCTACGAGCAGTACTTC. The encoded protein is CATSRDGFYEQYF.

The gene calls are TRBV24-1 and TRBJ2-6; no definite D call. This CDR3 comprises 14 residues. Trimming stripped 2 bases from V and 1 base from J, with 2 bases between. Germline lookup yields CDR1 KGHDR and CDR2 SFDVKD. The CDR3 coding sequence is TGTGCCACCAGTGATTATTCTGGGGCCAACGTCCTGACTTTC. Translated: CATSDYSGANVLTF.

Only one count was recorded for this clone. J is TRBJ2-2 and V is TRBV7-6, with D uncertain. Trimming stripped 5 bases from V and 5 bases from J, with 12 bases between. The CDR3 length is 14 residues. Germline V gene sequence: CDR1 SGHVS, CDR2 FNYEAQ. The CDR3 here is CASSPRAGTGELFF. Here the CDR3 DNA reads TGTGCCAGCAGCCCCCGGGCTGGGACCGGGGAGCTGTTTTTT. The whole variable domain, remainder taken from reference TRBV7-6 and TRBJ2-2, is GAGVSQSPRYKVTKRGQDVALRCDPISGHVSLYWYRQALGQGPEFLTYFNYEAQQDKSGLPNDRFSAERPEGSISTLTIQRTEQRDSAMYRCASSPRAGTGELFFGEGSRLTVL.

CDR3 DNA: TGTGCCAGCTCACCACGGCCGGGTAATGAAAAACTGTTTTTT. Protein product: CASSPRPGNEKLFF. V and J are TRBV18 and TRBJ1-4; D is undetermined. The V gene lost 1 base and the J gene lost 4 bases, with 7 bases spanning the gap. Germline V gene data show CDR1 as KGHSH and CDR2 as LQKENI. The CDR3 has 14 amino acids.

The V call is TRBV15, the J call TRBJ2-3, with D perhaps TRBD1 (6 bases). V dropped 5 bases and J dropped 2 bases, with 11 bases sitting between them. From germline, CDR1 is LNHNV and CDR2 YYDKDF (reference sequence). The CDR3 is 14 amino acids. The CDR3 protein is CATSPDSYTDTQYF. The CDR3 nucleotides are TGTGCCACCAGCCCGGACAGCTACACAGATACGCAGTATTTT.

The chain combines TRBV3-1 (or the pseudogene TRBV3-2) with TRBJ2-5, with 7 nucleotides matching TRBD2. J gave up 1 base and V 4 bases, and 6 bases lay outside the gene matches. CDR1 is LGHDT and CDR2 is YNNKEL in the germline V gene (reference sequence). The CDR3 is made up of 15 amino acids. CDR3 loop: CASSPSSSGQETQYF. The CDR3, as DNA: TGTGCCAGCAGCCCTTCTTCTAGCGGCCAAGAGACCCAGTACTTC.

The chain employs TRBV2 and TRBJ2-4; D not certain. CDR1 and CDR2 from the germline V gene are SNHLY and FYNNEI. This CDR3 comprises 11 residues. The V and J ends lost 1 base and 5 bases respectively, with 0 bases between them. CDR3 region: CASSEENIQYF. For the CDR3, the DNA is TGTGCCAGCAGTGAAGAAAACATTCAGTACTTC.

The sample holds one count of this clone. The chain is built from TRBV19 and TRBJ2-1; D is unresolved. The CDR3 is made up of 15 amino acids. Trimming pared 7 bases from V and 0 bases from J, leaving 13 bases between. Germline V lookup: CDR1 LNHDA, CDR2 SQIVND (reference sequence). The CDR3 is CASTPGWSSYNEQFF. For the CDR3, the DNA is TGTGCCAGTACCCCCGGCTGGAGCTCCTACAATGAGCAGTTCTTC. The variable domain in full, completed from reference TRBV19 and TRBJ2-1, reads DGGITQSPKYLFRKEGQNVTLSCEQNLNHDAMYWYRQDPGQGLRLIYYSQIVNDFQKGDIAEGYSVSREKKESFPLTVTSAQKNPTAFYLCASTPGWSSYNEQFFGPGTRLTVL.

The gene calls are TRBV29-1 and TRBJ2-1; TRBD1 might be the D (7 bases). V was clipped by 5 bases and J by 5 bases, with 16 bases between them. The CDR3 spans 14 residues. The germline V gene has CDR1 SQVTM and CDR2 ANQGSEA. CDR3 sequence: CSVRRDSGHNEQFF. As DNA, the CDR3 is TGCAGCGTTCGGAGGGACAGTGGCCACAATGAGCAGTTCTTC.

Only a few counts were recorded for this clone. The J gene is TRBJ2-2, the V gene TRBV7-9, with D unresolved. Germline V gene data show CDR1 as SEHNR and CDR2 as FQNEAQ (reference sequence). This CDR3 contains 12 residues. The germline V and J ends were trimmed by 8 bases and 3 bases, with 7 bases remaining between them. The CDR3 DNA is TGTGCCAGCTATGACTACACCGGGGAGCTGTTTTTT. This translates into CASYDYTGELFF.

The CDR3 protein is CASSGSSWRRELFF. Here the CDR3 DNA reads TGTGCCAGCAGCGGATCCAGCTGGAGGCGGGAGCTGTTTTTT. The rearrangement joins TRBV9 to TRBJ2-2; tentative D call: TRBD2 (5 bases). V lost 3 bases and J lost 9, with 15 bases in between. The CDR3 is 14 amino acids. CDR1 is SGDLS, CDR2 YYNGEE, per germline.

This chain links TRBV15 with TRBJ1-4; D remains unclear. The length of the CDR3 is 14 residues. CDR1 and CDR2 from the germline V gene are LNHNV and YYDKDF (reference sequence). Trimming removed 2 bases at V and 8 bases at J, with 12 bases between. The DNA of the CDR3 is TGTGCCACCAGCAGACCGGACCAAGGGGAAAAACTGTTTTTT. Translated, it gives CATSRPDQGEKLFF.

This clone showed up just once. DNA for the CDR3: TGCGCCAGCAGCCCGGGACAGGGGCAGTTGAACACTGAAGCTTTCTTT. This encodes CASSPGQGQLNTEAFF. The chain uses TRBV5-1 and TRBJ1-1; 10 nucleotides match TRBD1. CDR1 and CDR2 (germline): SGHRS, YFSETQ. Trimming at V came to 4 bases and at J to 0 bases, leaving 6 bases not matched to a gene. This CDR3 comprises 16 residues.

The chain uses TRBV7-3 and TRBJ2-1; 9 bases are shared with TRBD2. The CDR3 consists of 15 residues. V gave up 5 bases and J gave up 7 bases; unmatched junction bases: 9. Germline loops: CDR1 SGHTA, CDR2 FQGTGA. CDR3 sequence (DNA): TGTGCCAGCAGCCCTACGACTAGCGGACGAAATGAGCAGTTCTTC. It translates to CASSPTTSGRNEQFF.

This chain joins TRBV7-8 and TRBJ1-3; TRBD1 matches 11 bases. Germline-derived CDR1 and CDR2 are SGHVS and FQNEAQ. With V trimmed by 1 base and J by 7 bases, 3 bases remained unmatched. This CDR3 contains 15 residues. CDR3 protein: CASSLVGTGGNTIYF. CDR3 coding DNA: TGTGCCAGCAGCTTAGTGGGGACAGGGGGGAACACCATATATTTT.

V and J are TRBV6-5 and TRBJ2-5, with D unresolved. V was clipped by 6 bases and J by 4 bases, with 6 bases between them. CDR3 size: 11 residues. Germline V gene sequence: CDR1 MNHEY, CDR2 SVGAGI. Written as DNA, the CDR3 is TGTGCCAGCAGCTCCCGAGAGACCCAGTACTTC. Amino acid sequence: CASSSRETQYF.

This clone was seen only a few times. This sequence joins TRBV13 and TRBJ2-7; 7 bases fit TRBD1. Germline V gene sequence: CDR1 PRHDT, CDR2 FYEKMQ (reference sequence). V was pared by 4 bases and J by 6 bases, with 6 bases of the junction left unmatched. This CDR3 is 13 amino acids long. The CDR3 spells CASSSYDRAEQYF. CDR3 DNA sequence: TGTGCCAGCAGCTCATACGACAGGGCCGAGCAGTACTTC. Full variable domain (rest looked up from reference TRBV13 and TRBJ2-7): AAGVIQSPRHLIKEKRETATLKCYPIPRHDTVYWYQQGPGQDPQFLISFYEKMQSDKGSIPDRFSAQQFSDYHSELNMSSLELGDSALYFCASSSYDRAEQYFGPGTRLTVT.

This chain uses TRBV3-1 (or the pseudogene TRBV3-2) with TRBJ2-5; D not resolved. Germline V CDR1 and CDR2: LGHDT, YNNKEL (reference sequence). V lost 1 base and J 9 bases, leaving 6 bases between the germline ends. The CDR3 has 11 amino acids. The CDR3 protein is CASSQVFAQYF. CDR3 coding DNA: TGTGCCAGCAGCCAAGTTTTTGCCCAGTACTTC.

The V and J genes are TRBV23-1 and TRBJ2-7; D remains unclear. TRBV23-1 is an open reading frame whose function is uncertain. The V end was cut by 2 bases, the J end by 4 bases, with 21 bases between. CDR3 length equals 17 residues. The CDR3 sequence is CASSQGKPHRRWYEQYF. The CDR3 bases are TGCGCCAGCAGTCAAGGCAAGCCACATAGAAGGTGGTACGAGCAGTACTTC.

The chain uses TRBV4-1 and TRBJ1-1; weak D call: TRBD1 (6 bases). V lost 1 base and J lost 3, with 9 bases in between. Germline V lookup: CDR1 MGHRA, CDR2 YSYEKL. This CDR3 spans 14 amino acids. The CDR3 coding sequence is TGCGCCAGCAGCCAAGGCCCAGGGGACACTGAAGCTTTCTTT. Translated: CASSQGPGDTEAFF.